This T cell receptor beta chain was profiled in a study of T cell changes during pregnancy in multiple sclerosis. Some clones are missing from TCRdb's copy, which holds only in-frame ones; the method was immunoSEQ multiplex PCR. The sample contains about 50,000 clones, 80% to 95% of which appear only once. CDR3 size: 13 residues. Trimming stripped 6 bases from V and 8 bases from J, with 16 bases between. CDR1 and CDR2 (germline): MNHEY, SVGAGI. There are a few counts of this clone. The material was CD4+ T cells from peripheral blood mononuclear cells, obtained in the second trimester of pregnancy. The sequence came from a female donor with multiple sclerosis, enrolled in a pregnancy study. The rearrangement links TRBV6-5 to TRBJ1-1; perhaps TRBD1 as D (5 bases). In DNA, the CDR3 is TGTGCCAGCAGCCCCAGGGAGGGCCCCGAAGCTTTCTTT. It codes for CASSPREGPEAFF.